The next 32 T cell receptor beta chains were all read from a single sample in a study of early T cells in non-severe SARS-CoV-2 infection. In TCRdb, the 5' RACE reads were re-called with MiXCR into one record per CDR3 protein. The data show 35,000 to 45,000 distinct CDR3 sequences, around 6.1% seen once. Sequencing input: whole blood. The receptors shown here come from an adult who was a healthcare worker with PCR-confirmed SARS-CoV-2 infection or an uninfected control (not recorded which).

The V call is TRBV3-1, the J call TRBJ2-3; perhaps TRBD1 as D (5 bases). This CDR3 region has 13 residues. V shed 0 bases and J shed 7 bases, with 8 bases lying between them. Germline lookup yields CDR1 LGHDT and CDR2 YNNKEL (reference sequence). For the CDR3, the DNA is TGTGCCAGCAGCCAAGATGACAGCTATACGCAGTATTTT. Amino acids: CASSQDDSYTQYF.

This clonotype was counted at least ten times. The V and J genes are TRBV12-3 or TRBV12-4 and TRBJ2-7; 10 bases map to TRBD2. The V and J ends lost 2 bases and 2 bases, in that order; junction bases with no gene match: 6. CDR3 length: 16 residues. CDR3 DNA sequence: TGTGCCAGCAGTTTACGGGGGACTAGCGAGCCCTACGAGCAGTACTTC. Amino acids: CASSLRGTSEPYEQYF.

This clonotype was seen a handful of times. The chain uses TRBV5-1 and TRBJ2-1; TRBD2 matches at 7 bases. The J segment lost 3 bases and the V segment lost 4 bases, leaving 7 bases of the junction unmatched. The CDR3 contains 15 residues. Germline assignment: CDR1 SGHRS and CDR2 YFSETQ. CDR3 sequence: CASSGEAGFYNEQFF. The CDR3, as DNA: TGCGCCAGCAGCGGCGAAGCGGGGTTCTACAATGAGCAGTTCTTC.

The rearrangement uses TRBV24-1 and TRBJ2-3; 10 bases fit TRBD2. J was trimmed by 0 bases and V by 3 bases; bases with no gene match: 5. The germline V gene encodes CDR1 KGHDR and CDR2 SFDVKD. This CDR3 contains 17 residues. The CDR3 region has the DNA TGTGCCACCAGTGATGCTACTAGCGGGACTAGCACAGATACGCAGTATTTT. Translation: CATSDATSGTSTDTQYF.

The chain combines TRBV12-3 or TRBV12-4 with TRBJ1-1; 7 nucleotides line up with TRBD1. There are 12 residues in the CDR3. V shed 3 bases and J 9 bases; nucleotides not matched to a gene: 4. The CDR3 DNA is TGTGCCAGCAGTTTCGACAGGGCTAAAGCTTTCTTT. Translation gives CASSFDRAKAFF.

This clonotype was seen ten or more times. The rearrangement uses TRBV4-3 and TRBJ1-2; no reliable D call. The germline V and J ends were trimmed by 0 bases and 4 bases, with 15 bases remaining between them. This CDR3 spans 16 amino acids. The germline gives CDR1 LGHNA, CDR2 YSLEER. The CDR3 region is CASSQDAQRPLYGYTF. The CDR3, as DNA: TGCGCCAGCAGCCAAGATGCCCAGAGACCACTCTATGGCTACACCTTC.

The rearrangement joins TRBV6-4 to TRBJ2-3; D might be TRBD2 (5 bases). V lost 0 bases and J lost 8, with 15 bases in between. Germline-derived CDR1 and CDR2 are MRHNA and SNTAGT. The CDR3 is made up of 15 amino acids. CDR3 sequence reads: CASSDSGLEGATQYF. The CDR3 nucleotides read TGTGCCAGCAGTGACTCCGGCCTTGAGGGCGCTACGCAGTATTTT.

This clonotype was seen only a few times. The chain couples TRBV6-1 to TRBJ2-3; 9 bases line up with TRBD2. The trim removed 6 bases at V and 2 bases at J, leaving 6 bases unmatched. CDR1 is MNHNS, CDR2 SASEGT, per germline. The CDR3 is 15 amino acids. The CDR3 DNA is TGTGCCAGCAGGTCCGGGACTAGCAACACAGATACGCAGTATTTT. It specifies CASRSGTSNTDTQYF.

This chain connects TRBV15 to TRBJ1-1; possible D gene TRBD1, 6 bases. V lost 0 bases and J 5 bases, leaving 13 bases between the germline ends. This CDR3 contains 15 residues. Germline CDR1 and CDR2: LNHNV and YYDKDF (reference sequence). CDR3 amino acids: CATSRDVGGWTEAFF. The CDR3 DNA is TGTGCCACCAGCAGAGATGTGGGGGGCTGGACTGAAGCTTTCTTT.

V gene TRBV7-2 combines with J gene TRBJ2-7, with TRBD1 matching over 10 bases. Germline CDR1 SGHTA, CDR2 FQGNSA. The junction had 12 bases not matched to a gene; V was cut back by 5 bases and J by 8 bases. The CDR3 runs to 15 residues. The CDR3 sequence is CASSPGQGEIRKQYF. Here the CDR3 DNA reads TGTGCCAGCAGCCCCGGACAGGGGGAAATTAGAAAGCAGTACTTC.

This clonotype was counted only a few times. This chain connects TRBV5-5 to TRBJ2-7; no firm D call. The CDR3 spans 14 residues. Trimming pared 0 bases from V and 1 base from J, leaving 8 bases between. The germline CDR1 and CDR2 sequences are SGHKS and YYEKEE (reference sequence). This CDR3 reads CASSLDSHSYEQYF. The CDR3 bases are TGTGCCAGCAGCTTGGATTCCCATTCCTACGAGCAGTACTTC. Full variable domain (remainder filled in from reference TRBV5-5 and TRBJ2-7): DAGVTQSPTHLIKTRGQQVTLRCSPISGHKSVSWYQQVLGQGPQFIFQYYEKEERGRGNFPDRFSARQFPNYSSELNVNALLLGDSALYLCASSLDSHSYEQYFGPGTRLTVT.

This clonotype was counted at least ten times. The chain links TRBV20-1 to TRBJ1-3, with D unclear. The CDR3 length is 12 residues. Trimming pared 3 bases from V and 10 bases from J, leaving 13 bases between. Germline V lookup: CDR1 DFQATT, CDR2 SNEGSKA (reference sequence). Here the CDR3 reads CSASVPELTIYF. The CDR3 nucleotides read TGCAGTGCTAGTGTTCCGGAATTGACCATATATTTT.

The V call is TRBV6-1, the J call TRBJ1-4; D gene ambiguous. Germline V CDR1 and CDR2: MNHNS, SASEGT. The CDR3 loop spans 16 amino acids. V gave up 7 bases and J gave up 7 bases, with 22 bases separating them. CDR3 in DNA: TGTGCCAGCACTAAAAACCCTGGCCAAGGAGGTGAAAAACTGTTTTTT. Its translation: CASTKNPGQGGEKLFF.

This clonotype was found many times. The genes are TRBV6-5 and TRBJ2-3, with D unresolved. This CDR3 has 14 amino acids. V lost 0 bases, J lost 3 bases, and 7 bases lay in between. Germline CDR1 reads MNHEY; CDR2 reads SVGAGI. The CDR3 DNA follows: TGTGCCAGCAGTTACTCGACATTTACAGATACGCAGTATTTT. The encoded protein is CASSYSTFTDTQYF.

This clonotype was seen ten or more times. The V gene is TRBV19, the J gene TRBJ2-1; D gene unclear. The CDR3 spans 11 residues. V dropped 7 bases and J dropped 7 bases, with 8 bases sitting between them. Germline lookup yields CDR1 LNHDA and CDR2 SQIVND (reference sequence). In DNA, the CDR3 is TGTGCCAGTAAGGGTGGGAATGAGCAGTTCTTC. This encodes CASKGGNEQFF. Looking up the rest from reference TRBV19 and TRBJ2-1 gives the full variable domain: DGGITQSPKYLFRKEGQNVTLSCEQNLNHDAMYWYRQDPGQGLRLIYYSQIVNDFQKGDIAEGYSVSREKKESFPLTVTSAQKNPTAFYLCASKGGNEQFFGPGTRLTVL.

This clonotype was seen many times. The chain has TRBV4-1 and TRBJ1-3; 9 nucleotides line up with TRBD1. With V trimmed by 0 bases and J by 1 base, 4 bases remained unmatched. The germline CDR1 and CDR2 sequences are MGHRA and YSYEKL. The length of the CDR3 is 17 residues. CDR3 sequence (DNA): TGCGCCAGCAGCCAAGAGGAACAGGGGGCATCTGGAAACACCATATATTTT. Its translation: CASSQEEQGASGNTIYF.

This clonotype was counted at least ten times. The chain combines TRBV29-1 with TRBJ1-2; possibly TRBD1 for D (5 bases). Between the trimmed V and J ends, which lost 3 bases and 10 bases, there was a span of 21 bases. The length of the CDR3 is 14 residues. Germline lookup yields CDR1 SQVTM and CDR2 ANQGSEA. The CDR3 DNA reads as TGCAGCGTTGAGGGGACTGGAACCATGCTTGACTACACCTTC. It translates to CSVEGTGTMLDYTF.

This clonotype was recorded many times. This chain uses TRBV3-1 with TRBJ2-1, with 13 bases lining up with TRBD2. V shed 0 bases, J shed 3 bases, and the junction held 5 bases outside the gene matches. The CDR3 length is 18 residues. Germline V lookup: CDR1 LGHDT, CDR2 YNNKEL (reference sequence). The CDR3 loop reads CASSQDETSGGSYNEQFF. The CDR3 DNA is TGTGCCAGCAGCCAAGATGAGACTAGCGGGGGGAGCTACAATGAGCAGTTCTTC.

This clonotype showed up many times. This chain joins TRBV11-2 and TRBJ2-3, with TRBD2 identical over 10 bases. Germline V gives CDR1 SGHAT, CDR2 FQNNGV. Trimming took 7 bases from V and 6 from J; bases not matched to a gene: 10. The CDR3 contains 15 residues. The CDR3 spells CASTLSGGAGDTQYF. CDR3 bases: TGTGCCAGCACCCTAAGCGGGGGGGCCGGGGATACGCAGTATTTT.

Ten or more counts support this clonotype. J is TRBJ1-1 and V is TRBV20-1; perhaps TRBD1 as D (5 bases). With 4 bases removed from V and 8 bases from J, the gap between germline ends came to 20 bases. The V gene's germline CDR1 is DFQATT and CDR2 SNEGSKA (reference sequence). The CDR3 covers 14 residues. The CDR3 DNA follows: TGCAGTGCTAAGCATTCGTCGGCAGGGCAGGAAGCTTTCTTT. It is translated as CSAKHSSAGQEAFF.

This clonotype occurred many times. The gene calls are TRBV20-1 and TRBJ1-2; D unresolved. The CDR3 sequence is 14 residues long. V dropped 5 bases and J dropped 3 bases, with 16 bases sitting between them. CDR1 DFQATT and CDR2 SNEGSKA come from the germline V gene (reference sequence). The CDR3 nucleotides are TGCAGTGCTGCACTGTGGGCAGGCCACTATGGCTACACCTTC. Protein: CSAALWAGHYGYTF.

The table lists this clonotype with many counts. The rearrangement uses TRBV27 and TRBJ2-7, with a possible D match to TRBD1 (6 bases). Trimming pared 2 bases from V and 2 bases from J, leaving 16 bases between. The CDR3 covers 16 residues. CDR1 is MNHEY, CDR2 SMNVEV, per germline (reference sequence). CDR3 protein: CASSLGSGTPTYEQYF. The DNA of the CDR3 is TGTGCCAGCAGTTTAGGCTCCGGGACACCTACCTACGAGCAGTACTTC.

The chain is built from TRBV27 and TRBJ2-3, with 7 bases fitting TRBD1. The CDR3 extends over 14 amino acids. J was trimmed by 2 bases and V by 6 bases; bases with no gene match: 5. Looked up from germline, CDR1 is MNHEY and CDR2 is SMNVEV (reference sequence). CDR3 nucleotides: TGTGCCAGCAGAACAGGGGTGGTCACAGATACGCAGTATTTT. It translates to CASRTGVVTDTQYF.

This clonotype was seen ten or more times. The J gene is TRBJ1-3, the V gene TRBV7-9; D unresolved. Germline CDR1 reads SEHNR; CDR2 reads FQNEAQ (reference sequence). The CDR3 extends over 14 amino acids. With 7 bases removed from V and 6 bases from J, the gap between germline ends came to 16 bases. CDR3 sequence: CASTGGWETNTIYF. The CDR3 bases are TGTGCCAGCACCGGTGGTTGGGAGACAAACACCATATATTTT.

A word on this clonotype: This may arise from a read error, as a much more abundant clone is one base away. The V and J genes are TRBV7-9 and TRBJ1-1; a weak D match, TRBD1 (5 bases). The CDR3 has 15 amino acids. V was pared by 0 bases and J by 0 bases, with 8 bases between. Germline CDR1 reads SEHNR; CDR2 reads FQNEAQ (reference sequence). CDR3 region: CASSLANRMNTEAFF. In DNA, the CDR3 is TGTGCCAGCAGCTTAGCGAACAGGATGAACACTGAAGCTTTCTTT. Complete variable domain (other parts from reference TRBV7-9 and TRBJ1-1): DTGVSQNPRHKITKRGQNVTFRCDPISEHNRLYWYRQTLGQGPEFLTYFQNEAQLEKSRLLSDRFSAERPKGSFSTLEIQRTEQGDSAMYLCASSLANRMNTEAFFGQGTRLTVV.

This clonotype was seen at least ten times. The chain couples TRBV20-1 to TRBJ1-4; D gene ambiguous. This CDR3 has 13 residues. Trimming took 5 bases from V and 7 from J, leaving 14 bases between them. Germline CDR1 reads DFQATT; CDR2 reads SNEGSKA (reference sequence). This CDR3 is CSAYDVVFEKLFF. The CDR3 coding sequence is TGCAGTGCTTACGACGTTGTCTTTGAAAAACTGTTTTTT.

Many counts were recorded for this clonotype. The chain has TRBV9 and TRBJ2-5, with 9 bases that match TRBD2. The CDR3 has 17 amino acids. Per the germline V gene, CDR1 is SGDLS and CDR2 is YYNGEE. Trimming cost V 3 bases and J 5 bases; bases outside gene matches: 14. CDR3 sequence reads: CASSAFSGGLPEETQYF. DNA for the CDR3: TGTGCCAGCAGCGCATTTAGCGGGGGTCTGCCGGAGGAGACCCAGTACTTC.

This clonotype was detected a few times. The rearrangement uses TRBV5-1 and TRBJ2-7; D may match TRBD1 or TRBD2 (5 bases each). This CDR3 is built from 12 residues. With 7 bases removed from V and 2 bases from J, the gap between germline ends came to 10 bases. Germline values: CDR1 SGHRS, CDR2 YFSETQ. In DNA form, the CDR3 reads TGCGCCAGCGGGGACGGTGCCTACGAGCAGTACTTC. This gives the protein CASGDGAYEQYF. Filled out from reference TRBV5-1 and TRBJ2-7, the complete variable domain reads KAGVTQTPRYLIKTRGQQVTLSCSPISGHRSVSWYQQTPGQGLQFLFEYFSETQRNKGNFPGRFSGRQFSNSRSEMNVSTLELGDSALYLCASGDGAYEQYFGPGTRLTVT.

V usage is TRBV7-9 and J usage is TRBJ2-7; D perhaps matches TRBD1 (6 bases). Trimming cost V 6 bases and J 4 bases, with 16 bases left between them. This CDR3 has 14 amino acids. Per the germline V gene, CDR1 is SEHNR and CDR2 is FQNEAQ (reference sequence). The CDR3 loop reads CASSHRDGTYEQYF. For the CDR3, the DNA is TGTGCCAGCAGTCACAGGGATGGAACTTACGAGCAGTACTTC.

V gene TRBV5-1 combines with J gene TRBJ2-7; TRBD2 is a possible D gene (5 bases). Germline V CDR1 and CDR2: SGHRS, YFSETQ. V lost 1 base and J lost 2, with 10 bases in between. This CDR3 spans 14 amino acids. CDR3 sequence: CASSLSGYPYEQYF. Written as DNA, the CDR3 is TGCGCCAGCAGCTTGAGCGGATACCCCTACGAGCAGTACTTC.

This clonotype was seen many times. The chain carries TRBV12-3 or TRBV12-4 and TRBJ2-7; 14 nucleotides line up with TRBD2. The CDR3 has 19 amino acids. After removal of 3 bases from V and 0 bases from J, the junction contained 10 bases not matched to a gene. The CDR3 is CASSLEGTSGGRSSYEQYF. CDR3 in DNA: TGTGCCAGCAGTTTGGAAGGGACTAGCGGGGGCCGGAGCTCCTACGAGCAGTACTTC.

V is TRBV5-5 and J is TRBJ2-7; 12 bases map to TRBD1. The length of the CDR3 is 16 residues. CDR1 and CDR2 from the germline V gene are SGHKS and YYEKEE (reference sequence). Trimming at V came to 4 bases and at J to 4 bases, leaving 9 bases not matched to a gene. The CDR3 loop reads CASSDTPGQGAYEQYF. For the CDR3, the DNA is TGTGCCAGCAGCGATACACCGGGACAGGGGGCGTACGAGCAGTACTTC.